Following are 20 T cell receptor beta chains from one sample sequenced in a study of T cell changes during pregnancy in multiple sclerosis. Libraries were prepared by immunoSEQ multiplex PCR; TCRdb keeps only in-frame clonotypes and omits some of them. The table lists 1,000 to 1,200 clones, 80% of them singletons. Sample: CD4+ T cells from PBMCs (not recorded whether the cells were cultured). The receptors here all came from a female patient with multiple sclerosis, enrolled in a pregnancy study. Some clones in this sample may be carry-over from other donors' samples.

This rearrangement joins TRBV6-1 to TRBJ2-3; D is uncertain. The CDR3 consists of 13 residues. Looked up from germline, CDR1 is MNHNS and CDR2 is SASEGT. V was cut by 7 bases and J by 1 base, with 9 bases left in between. The CDR3 DNA sequence: TGTGCCAGCACCCCAGGAGGCACAGATACGCAGTATTTT. Protein product: CASTPGGTDTQYF.

This clone is a singleton in its sample. The chain couples TRBV28 to TRBJ2-5; TRBD2 aligns across 7 bases. The germline gives CDR1 MDHEN, CDR2 SYDVKM. CDR3 length equals 14 residues. The V and J ends lost 6 bases and 5 bases, in that order; junction bases with no gene match: 9. CDR3 DNA: TGTGCCAGCAGCCTCCAGGGAGGGGCCGAGACCCAGTACTTC. Its protein is CASSLQGGAETQYF.

The chain combines TRBV28 with TRBJ2-2; D may be TRBD1 (6 bases). The CDR3 has 15 residues. Germline lookup yields CDR1 MDHEN and CDR2 SYDVKM. Trimming removed 6 bases at V and 3 bases at J, with 14 bases between. CDR3: CASSRSQGYTGELFF. The CDR3 bases are TGTGCCAGCAGCCGAAGTCAGGGGTACACCGGGGAGCTGTTTTTT.

The chain combines TRBV11-2 with TRBJ2-7, with D possibly matching TRBD2 (6 bases). The germline V gene has CDR1 SGHAT and CDR2 FQNNGV. The length of the CDR3 is 11 residues. The V end was cut by 1 base, the J end by 12 bases, with 10 bases between. The CDR3 DNA sequence: TGTGCCAGCAGCTTAGTTGCGGGACCGTACTTC. As protein: CASSLVAGPYF.

V usage is TRBV5-1 and J usage is TRBJ1-1; weak D call: TRBD1 (5 bases). The CDR3 is made up of 13 amino acids. Germline V gene lookup returns CDR1 SGHRS and CDR2 YFSETQ. The V end lost 4 bases, the J end lost 7 bases, and 14 bases lay between the germline ends. CDR3 protein: CASSLDRPDEAFF. The CDR3 coding sequence is TGCGCCAGCAGCCTAGACAGACCTGATGAAGCTTTCTTT.

The chain couples TRBV7-3 to TRBJ2-3, with D possibly being TRBD2 (7 bases). The CDR3 extends over 15 amino acids. The germline V gene has CDR1 SGHTA and CDR2 FQGTGA. V was pared by 1 base and J by 5 bases, with 13 bases between. In nucleotides, the CDR3 is TGTGCCAGCAGCTTAATTGGGGGGGCGAGAGATACGCAGTATTTT. Translation: CASSLIGGARDTQYF.

The rearrangement joins TRBV6-1 to TRBJ2-7, with TRBD1 matching 8 bases. Germline loops: CDR1 MNHNS, CDR2 SASEGT. This CDR3 spans 14 amino acids. Losses at the gene ends were 6 bases for V and 2 bases for J; bases not matched to a gene: 6. CDR3 nucleotides: TGTGCCAGCAGGCGGACAGGGCGGGCCTACGAGCAGTACTTC. It specifies CASRRTGRAYEQYF.

The V call is TRBV19, the J call TRBJ2-5, with TRBD2 matching 10 bases. From germline, CDR1 is LNHDA and CDR2 SQIVND (reference sequence). The CDR3 is 16 residues long. V lost 2 bases to trimming and J lost 2 bases; unmatched junction nucleotides: 5. The CDR3 region is CASSIIRTSGQETQYF. The CDR3 DNA is TGTGCCAGTAGTATAATCCGGACTAGCGGTCAAGAGACCCAGTACTTC.

J is TRBJ1-2 and V is TRBV5-6; D remains unclear. CDR3 size: 11 residues. Germline assignment: CDR1 SGHDT and CDR2 YYEEEE. Trimming shortened V by 3 bases and J by 5 bases, and 5 bases separated the two germline ends. The CDR3 spells CASSYHYGYTF. The CDR3 DNA follows: TGTGCCAGCAGCTACCATTATGGCTACACCTTC.

This rearrangement joins TRBV9 to TRBJ1-1, with unresolved D. This CDR3 contains 13 residues. The germline CDR1 and CDR2 sequences are SGDLS and YYNGEE. The V gene lost 3 bases and the J gene lost 6 bases, with 12 bases spanning the gap. For the CDR3, the DNA is TGTGCCAGCAGCGCCCGCCTGGCGTCTGAAGCTTTCTTT. It yields the protein CASSARLASEAFF.

The rearrangement joins TRBV14 to TRBJ2-3; D gene uncertain. CDR1 and CDR2 (germline): SGHDN, FVKESK. This CDR3 contains 15 residues. V was shortened by 2 bases and J by 2 bases, with 11 bases between the two germline ends. The CDR3 nucleotides read TGTGCCAGCAGCCAATGGTCCAAAAACACAGATACGCAGTATTTT. It translates to CASSQWSKNTDTQYF.

In this sample, this clone is hyperexpanded (1% or more). This sequence joins TRBV30 and TRBJ1-3; D uncertain. Germline loops: CDR1 GTSNPN, CDR2 SVGIG (reference sequence). The CDR3 loop spans 12 amino acids. V was cut by 2 bases and J by 4 bases, with 6 bases left in between. This CDR3 reads CAWSLRGNTIYF. In nucleotides, the CDR3 is TGTGCCTGGAGTCTTAGAGGAAACACCATATATTTT.

The chain uses TRBV4-3 and TRBJ2-1; no clear D. V lost 4 bases, J lost 2 bases, and 15 bases lay in between. The CDR3 runs to 16 residues. The germline CDR1 and CDR2 sequences are LGHNA and YSLEER. The DNA of the CDR3 is TGCGCCAGCAGCCCCGACCCGACCCAGACCTACAATGAGCAGTTCTTC. Protein sequence: CASSPDPTQTYNEQFF.

The chain couples TRBV19 to TRBJ1-1; the match to TRBD1 covers 8 bases. After removal of 8 bases from V and 4 bases from J, the junction contained 6 bases not matched to a gene. The CDR3 length is 13 residues. The germline V gene encodes CDR1 LNHDA and CDR2 SQIVND (reference sequence). The CDR3: CASRTGRGTEAFF. The CDR3 nucleotides are TGTGCCAGTCGGACAGGGAGGGGCACTGAAGCTTTCTTT.

This clone was seen a few times. The chain uses TRBV27 and TRBJ2-2; possibly TRBD2 for D (5 bases). This CDR3 is 16 amino acids long. The germline V and J ends were trimmed by 5 bases and 4 bases, with 17 bases remaining between them. The V gene's germline CDR1 is MNHEY and CDR2 SMNVEV (reference sequence). The CDR3 nucleotides read TGTGCCAGCAGTCCGAGTAGGGCGGGCTTCACCGGGGAGCTGTTTTTT. Protein: CASSPSRAGFTGELFF.

This clone appeared a few times. V gene TRBV7-2 combines with J gene TRBJ2-6; no clear D. Germline CDR1 is SGHTA and CDR2 is FQGNSA. Trimming removed 4 bases at V and 0 bases at J, with 7 bases between. CDR3 size: 15 residues. The chain's CDR3 is CASSYTSSGANVLTF. DNA of the CDR3: TGTGCCAGCAGCTACACAAGCTCTGGGGCCAACGTCCTGACTTTC.

The rearrangement links TRBV6-1 to TRBJ1-5; the D is unclear. Germline values: CDR1 MNHNS, CDR2 SASEGT. The CDR3 runs to 12 residues. Trimming took 6 bases from V and 7 from J, leaving 10 bases between them. The CDR3: CASRKPWQPQHF. Here the CDR3 DNA reads TGTGCCAGCAGAAAGCCATGGCAGCCCCAGCATTTT.

The V gene is TRBV15, the J gene TRBJ1-1, with D possibly matching TRBD1 (6 bases). The CDR3 runs to 14 residues. Trimming took 1 base from V and 8 from J, leaving 14 bases between them. Germline assignment: CDR1 LNHNV and CDR2 YYDKDF (reference sequence). The CDR3: CATSRAGGAAEAFF. CDR3 in DNA: TGTGCCACCAGCAGAGCCGGGGGCGCCGCCGAAGCTTTCTTT.

The rearrangement links TRBV28 to TRBJ1-5; the match to TRBD1 covers 7 bases. Germline CDR1 is MDHEN and CDR2 is SYDVKM. V shed 5 bases and J 9 bases; nucleotides not matched to a gene: 10. This CDR3 has 14 amino acids. CDR3 sequence (DNA): TGTGCCAGCAGTCCTGTTAAGGGGGCGGTGCCCCAGCATTTT. It specifies CASSPVKGAVPQHF.

The chain uses TRBV4-3 and TRBJ2-2; 9 bases line up with TRBD1. Trimming at V came to 3 bases and at J to 5 bases, leaving 7 bases not matched to a gene. This CDR3 is built from 16 residues. The V gene's germline CDR1 is LGHNA and CDR2 YSLEER. CDR3 sequence: CASSQEDRGVTGELFF. The CDR3, as DNA: TGCGCCAGCAGCCAGGAGGACAGGGGTGTGACCGGGGAGCTGTTTTTT.